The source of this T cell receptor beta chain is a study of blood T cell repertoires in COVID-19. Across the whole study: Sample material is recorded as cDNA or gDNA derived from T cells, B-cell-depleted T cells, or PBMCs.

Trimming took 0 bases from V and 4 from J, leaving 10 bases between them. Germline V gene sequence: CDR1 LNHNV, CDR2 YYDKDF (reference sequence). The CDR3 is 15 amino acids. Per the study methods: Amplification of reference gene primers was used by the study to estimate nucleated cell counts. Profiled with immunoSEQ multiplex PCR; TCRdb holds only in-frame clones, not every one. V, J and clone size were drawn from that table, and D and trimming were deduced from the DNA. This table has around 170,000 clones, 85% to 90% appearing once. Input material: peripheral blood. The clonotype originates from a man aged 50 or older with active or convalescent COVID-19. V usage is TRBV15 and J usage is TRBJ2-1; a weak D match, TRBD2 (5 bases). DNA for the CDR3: TGTGCCACCAGCAGAGATGCGGGCCGATACAATGAGCAGTTCTTC. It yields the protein CATSRDAGRYNEQFF.